These 22 T cell receptor beta chains originate from one sample sequenced in a study of blood T cell repertoires in COVID-19 (dated by TCRdb to the early 2020s). Receptors were amplified or captured by the immunoSEQ multiplex PCR assay. TCRdb provides this immuneACCESS table in a form limited to in-frame rearrangements. Some clones are lacking; in checked studies, under half of them reflect an unresolved V gene, and why the rest are absent is not known. The sample table contains about 100,000 clones; only one count was recorded for roughly 90% of them. The ten largest make up 6.5% to 8% of the sample. Sequencing was carried out using peripheral blood. These receptors were obtained from a man aged 25 to 40 in a cohort sampled during active COVID-19.

In this sample, this clone turned up a few times. V gene TRBV4-1 combines with J gene TRBJ2-3, with TRBD2 matching 7 bases. The CDR3 runs to 17 residues. V shed 0 bases, J shed 2 bases, and the junction held 8 bases outside the gene matches. From germline, CDR1 is MGHRA and CDR2 YSYEKL. CDR3 region: CASSQDGTGGPTDTQYF. The CDR3 nucleotides are TGCGCCAGCAGCCAAGATGGAACGGGGGGACCCACAGATACGCAGTATTTT.

The genes are TRBV20-1 and TRBJ2-7, with a possible D match to TRBD1 (5 bases). Per the germline V gene, CDR1 is DFQATT and CDR2 is SNEGSKA (reference sequence). The CDR3 spans 8 residues. Trimming stripped 5 bases from V and 9 bases from J, with 5 bases between. CDR3 protein: CSAGAQYF. Written as DNA, the CDR3 is TGCAGTGCTGGGGCGCAGTACTTC.

This clone was seen just once. The chain joins TRBV19 to TRBJ1-2; possible D gene TRBD1, 6 bases. V lost 2 bases to trimming and J lost 2 bases, with 9 bases between them. The CDR3 has 14 residues. The germline CDR1 and CDR2 sequences are LNHDA and SQIVND (reference sequence). DNA of the CDR3: TGTGCCAGTAGTATAAGTACAGGGAACTATGGCTACACCTTC. Translation gives CASSISTGNYGYTF.

The V call is TRBV15, the J call TRBJ2-7, with D maybe TRBD1 (5 bases). CDR3 length equals 15 residues. From germline, CDR1 is LNHNV and CDR2 YYDKDF (reference sequence). V was cut by 0 bases and J by 2 bases, with 11 bases left in between. The CDR3 DNA reads TGTGCCACCAGCAGAGATTTCGCAGGGACCTACGAGCAGTACTTC. This gives the protein CATSRDFAGTYEQYF.

The V and J genes are TRBV11-3 and TRBJ1-1, with 11 bases aligning to TRBD1. This CDR3 comprises 14 residues. Losses at the gene ends were 5 bases for V and 5 bases for J; bases not matched to a gene: 4. Germline CDR1 reads SGHNT; CDR2 reads YENEEA. CDR3 DNA: TGTGCCAGCAGCCGGGACAGGGGGTCTACTGAAGCTTTCTTT. This gives the protein CASSRDRGSTEAFF.

This clone was recorded a few times. This chain connects TRBV10-3 to TRBJ1-2; the match to TRBD1 covers 10 bases. The CDR3 extends over 16 amino acids. CDR1 is ENHRY, CDR2 SYGVKD, per germline. Germline trimming cut 6 bases from V and 2 bases from J; bases unmatched to any gene: 9. In nucleotides, the CDR3 is TGTGCCATCAGAACCCTTGGACAGGGGGACAACTATGGCTACACCTTC. Its protein product is CAIRTLGQGDNYGYTF.

The chain combines TRBV24-1 with TRBJ2-2; 12 bases align to TRBD1. J was trimmed by 5 bases and V by 7 bases; bases with no gene match: 4. CDR1 is KGHDR, CDR2 SFDVKD, per germline. The CDR3 has 15 residues. CDR3 nucleotides: TGTGCCACCAGCGGGACAGGGGGCATGACCGGGGAGCTGTTTTTT. It translates to CATSGTGGMTGELFF.

The chain is built from TRBV21-1 and TRBJ2-5; the tabulated D call, TRBD1, remains unverified against the DNA. TRBV21-1 is labeled a pseudogene. There are 17 residues in the CDR3. Here the CDR3 reads CASSIPIGQGLQETQYF. The CDR3 DNA sequence: TGTGCCAGCAGCATCCCTATTGGACAGGGCCTACAAGAGACCCAGTACTTC.

Comments on this clone: This CDR3 is also generated by other DNA sequences in the sample. V and J are TRBV19 and TRBJ2-1; D gene uncertain. CDR1 is LNHDA, CDR2 SQIVND, per germline (reference sequence). V was trimmed by 5 bases and J by 4 bases, leaving 3 bases between them. This CDR3 contains 11 residues. CDR3: CASSQYNEQFF. The DNA of the CDR3 is TGTGCCAGTAGTCAATACAATGAGCAGTTCTTC.

This clone came up a few times. The genes are TRBV27 and TRBJ1-5; D remains unclear. This CDR3 is built from 14 residues. Between the trimmed V and J ends, which lost 5 bases and 3 bases, there was a span of 11 bases. Germline CDR1 is MNHEY and CDR2 is SMNVEV (reference sequence). CDR3 nucleotide sequence: TGTGCCAGCAGTCCTGAGAGGGCCAATCAGCCCCAGCATTTT. This translates into CASSPERANQPQHF.

The chain's CDR3 is CSVVRQGNTEAFF. CDR3 coding DNA: TGCAGCGTTGTACGACAGGGCAACACTGAAGCTTTCTTT. This chain joins TRBV29-1 and TRBJ1-1; 7 nucleotides agree with TRBD1. CDR3 length: 13 amino acids. The V and J ends lost 4 bases and 2 bases, in that order; junction bases with no gene match: 4. Germline lookup yields CDR1 SQVTM and CDR2 ANQGSEA.

The gene calls are TRBV6-6 and TRBJ2-7, with 9 nucleotides matching TRBD2. The germline V gene has CDR1 MNHNY and CDR2 SVGAGI (reference sequence). V was clipped by 2 bases and J by 5 bases; unmatched bases: 4. CDR3 length: 14 amino acids. CDR3 DNA sequence: TGTGCCAGCAGTTACGGGCGGGGGGGCCACGAGCAGTACTTC. This translates into CASSYGRGGHEQYF.

This chain joins TRBV5-4 and TRBJ2-7; 13 positions match TRBD2. The CDR3 has 15 amino acids. Trimming removed 1 base from V and 3 bases from J; junction bases left unmatched: 1. Germline V gene data show CDR1 as SGHNT and CDR2 as YYREEE (reference sequence). This chain's CDR3 is CASSLRLAGGYEQYF. The CDR3 coding sequence is TGTGCCAGCAGCTTGAGACTAGCGGGGGGCTACGAGCAGTACTTC.

The V and J genes are TRBV30 and TRBJ2-3, with 8 positions matching TRBD2. Trimming cost V 2 bases and J 0 bases; bases outside gene matches: 4. Germline V gene lookup returns CDR1 GTSNPN and CDR2 SVGIG (reference sequence). This CDR3 is built from 15 residues. The CDR3 sequence: CAWSRGGTSTDTQYF. As DNA, the CDR3 is TGTGCCTGGAGTCGGGGGGGGACTAGCACAGATACGCAGTATTTT.

This sequence joins TRBV7-2 and TRBJ2-3; TRBD1 aligns across 7 bases. The junction had 4 bases not matched to a gene; V was cut back by 2 bases and J by 2 bases. In germline, CDR1 is SGHTA, CDR2 FQGNSA. CDR3 size: 15 residues. In DNA form, the CDR3 reads TGTGCCAGCAGCTTAAGTGGGACAGCCACAGATACGCAGTATTTT. Protein product: CASSLSGTATDTQYF.

The V and J genes are TRBV5-6 and TRBJ1-2, with 8 bases aligning to TRBD1. CDR3 size: 17 residues. Germline V CDR1 and CDR2: SGHDT, YYEEEE. Losses at the gene ends were 2 bases for V and 0 bases for J; bases not matched to a gene: 9. The CDR3 sequence is CASSLTGGATPNYGYTF. CDR3 DNA: TGTGCCAGCAGCTTAACAGGGGGTGCGACCCCTAACTATGGCTACACCTTC.

The CDR3 spells CASSQNWVGQLSSGANVLTF. DNA for the CDR3: TGTGCCAGCAGCCAAAACTGGGTGGGACAGTTAAGCTCTGGGGCCAACGTCCTGACTTTC. This chain links TRBV3-1 (or the pseudogene TRBV3-2) with TRBJ2-6, with TRBD1 matching over 7 bases. This CDR3 has 20 amino acids. V trimming: 2 bases; J trimming: 0 bases; junction bases outside the gene matches: 13. CDR1 and CDR2 (germline): LGHDT, YNNKEL (reference sequence).

V and J are TRBV9 and TRBJ2-5; 8 bases agree with TRBD2. The CDR3 extends over 16 amino acids. Germline values: CDR1 SGDLS, CDR2 YYNGEE. The V and J ends lost 3 bases and 1 base, in that order; junction bases with no gene match: 8. Written as DNA, the CDR3 is TGTGCCAGCAGCGCAGACGGGGGGGGCTCCCAAGAGACCCAGTACTTC. It is translated as CASSADGGGSQETQYF.

CDR3 loop: CASSSNYGGSSTDTQYF. The CDR3 DNA is TGTGCCAGCAGCTCCAACTACGGGGGGTCTAGCACAGATACGCAGTATTTT. This rearrangement joins TRBV7-2 to TRBJ2-3, with 7 bases identical to TRBD2. V lost 4 bases to trimming and J lost 0 bases; unmatched junction nucleotides: 10. CDR1 and CDR2 from the germline V gene are SGHTA and FQGNSA. This CDR3 comprises 17 residues. Full variable domain (rest looked up from reference TRBV7-2 and TRBJ2-3): GAGVSQSPSNKVTEKGKDVELRCDPISGHTALYWYRQSLGQGLEFLIYFQGNSAPDKSGLPSDRFSAERTGGSVSTLTIQRTQQEDSAVYLCASSSNYGGSSTDTQYFGPGTRLTVL.

The V gene is TRBV7-8, the J gene TRBJ1-6; D is unresolved. V was trimmed by 5 bases and J by 2 bases, leaving 10 bases between them. Per the germline V gene, CDR1 is SGHVS and CDR2 is FQNEAQ. The CDR3 is made up of 15 amino acids. CDR3 bases: TGTGCCAGCAGCGCGCCCGGGGCCTATAATTCACCCCTCCACTTT. This codes for CASSAPGAYNSPLHF.

The chain couples TRBV5-6 to TRBJ2-7; TRBD1 agrees at 8 bases. There are 16 residues in the CDR3. The J segment lost 5 bases and the V segment lost 4 bases, leaving 14 bases of the junction unmatched. Germline assignment: CDR1 SGHDT and CDR2 YYEEEE. The CDR3 spells CASSGGSQGAGHEQYF. The DNA for the CDR3 is TGTGCCAGCAGCGGGGGTTCTCAGGGGGCCGGCCACGAGCAGTACTTC.

This chain links TRBV28 with TRBJ1-5; D ambiguous. V was cut by 2 bases and J by 2 bases, with 7 bases left in between. Germline-derived CDR1 and CDR2 are MDHEN and SYDVKM. The CDR3 contains 14 residues. The CDR3 coding sequence is TGTGCCAGCAGTTTAATGGCAGGCAATCAGCCCCAGCATTTT. Amino acid sequence: CASSLMAGNQPQHF.